The entry that follows covers one T cell receptor (beta chain) sequence. This sample was taken from a study of T cell clones after liver transplantation. Study-level background: As an antigen-independent comparator, third-party-reactive TCRbeta sequences came from pre-transplant mixed lymphocyte reactions. Without induction therapy, subjects received standard immunosuppression until 12-24 months post-transplant.

TCRdb keeps only in-frame clones here, not all; method: immunoSEQ multiplex PCR. Here the sample spans 70,000 to 80,000 clones, under 95% being singletons. J gave up 1 base and V 5 bases, and 8 bases lay outside the gene matches. The CDR3 is 15 residues long. The V gene's germline CDR1 is SGHRS and CDR2 YFSETQ. This TCR came from a human donor who received a liver transplant. Source: CD4+ T cells from blood, taken before liver transplant. This chain links TRBV5-1 with TRBJ1-1; 7 bases agree with TRBD1. The CDR3 DNA is TGCGCCAGCAGTTATGGTGGGACAGAGAACACTGAAGCTTTCTTT. Translated, it gives CASSYGGTENTEAFF.